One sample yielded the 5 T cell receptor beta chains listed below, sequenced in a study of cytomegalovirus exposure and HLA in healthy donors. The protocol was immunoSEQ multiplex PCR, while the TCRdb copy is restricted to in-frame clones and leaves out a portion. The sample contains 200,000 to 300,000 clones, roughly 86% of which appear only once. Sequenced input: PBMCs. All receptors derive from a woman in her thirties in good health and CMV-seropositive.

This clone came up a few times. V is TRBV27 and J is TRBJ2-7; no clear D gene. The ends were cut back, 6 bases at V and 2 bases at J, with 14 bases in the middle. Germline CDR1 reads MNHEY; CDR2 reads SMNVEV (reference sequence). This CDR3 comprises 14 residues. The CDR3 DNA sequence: TGTGCCAGCAGATCAACCGACACGACCTACGAGCAGTACTTC. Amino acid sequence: CASRSTDTTYEQYF.

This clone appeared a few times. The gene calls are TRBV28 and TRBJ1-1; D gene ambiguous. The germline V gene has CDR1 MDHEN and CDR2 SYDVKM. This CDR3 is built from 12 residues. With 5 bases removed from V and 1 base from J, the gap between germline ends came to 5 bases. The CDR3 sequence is CASSTANTEAFF. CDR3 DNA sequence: TGTGCCAGCAGTACAGCGAACACTGAAGCTTTCTTT.

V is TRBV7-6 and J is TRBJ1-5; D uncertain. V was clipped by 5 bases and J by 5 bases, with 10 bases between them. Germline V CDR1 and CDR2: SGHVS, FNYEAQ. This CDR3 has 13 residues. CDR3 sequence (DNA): TGTGCCAGCAGCCCCCTGACTGATCAGCCCCAGCATTTT. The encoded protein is CASSPLTDQPQHF.

The CDR3 spells CASSRTSPSYEQYF. The CDR3 DNA reads TGTGCCAGTAGTCGGACATCCCCCTCCTACGAGCAGTACTTC. The J gene is TRBJ2-7, the V gene TRBV19; D might be TRBD1 (5 bases). From germline, CDR1 is LNHDA and CDR2 SQIVND (reference sequence). Trimming took 5 bases from V and 0 from J, leaving 11 bases between them. The CDR3 contains 14 residues.

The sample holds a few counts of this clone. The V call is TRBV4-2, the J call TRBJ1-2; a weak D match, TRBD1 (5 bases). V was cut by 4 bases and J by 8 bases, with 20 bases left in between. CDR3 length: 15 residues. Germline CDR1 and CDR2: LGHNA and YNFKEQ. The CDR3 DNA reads TGTGCCAGCAGCCCTGCCGGGACGGGGGTTTTGGGCTACACCTTC. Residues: CASSPAGTGVLGYTF.